Below, one T cell receptor (beta chain) is given with its context. Its antigen is not known. The PCR was carried out with 60 Vbeta primers and 13 Jbeta primers. This table comes from immunoSEQ multiplex PCR, and its TCRdb copy is limited to in-frame clones, with some not included. Among some 180,000 clones listed, over 75% were seen once. This sample was included in a study of cytomegalovirus exposure and HLA in healthy donors. As for the study in general: Falling in the Caucasian-associated ancestry cluster were approximately 86% of approximately 410 genotyped donors.

General study results and limits: Only CMV serostatus was available as immune exposure information.

CDR3 length equals 17 residues. The V gene's germline CDR1 is SGHDN and CDR2 FVKESK. The trim removed 3 bases at V and 3 bases at J, leaving 12 bases unmatched. This chain joins TRBV14 and TRBJ2-7; TRBD1 agrees at 9 bases. The sample consisted of PBMCs. This clonotype was sampled from a woman aged 45-60 years in good health and CMV-seronegative. This CDR3 reads CASSHRTGTGLRYEQYF. The CDR3 DNA follows: TGTGCCAGCAGCCATCGAACCGGGACAGGGCTTCGCTACGAGCAGTACTTC.